Listed below are T cell receptor beta chains from one sample, sequenced in a study of CD8 T cells in ankylosing spondylitis. Each CDR3 protein is one row after TCRdb ran MiXCR on the 5' RACE reads. This table holds tens of thousands of distinct CDR3 sequences, roughly 30% found once. Material for sequencing was blood, either unsorted or a sorted T cell fraction (not recorded which). The receptors shown here come from a male donor with ankylosing spondylitis or in good health (not recorded which). CDR3s include the opening cysteine and the closing phenylalanine or tryptophan. Fields, in order: V gene, J gene, CDR3 protein.

TRBV7-9	TRBJ2-4	CAVRRGLGKNIQYF
TRBV9	TRBJ1-1	CASSLQGSGSTEAFF
TRBV20-1	TRBJ1-1	CSVDSLYRTTLNTEAFF
TRBV7-3	TRBJ2-3	CANPAGRGYAGDTQYF
TRBV7-2	TRBJ1-4	CASSLGQVNEKLFF
TRBV5-1	TRBJ2-2	CASRGTQNTGELFF
TRBV5-1	TRBJ2-5	CASSYGTTQETQYF
TRBV5-1	TRBJ2-2	CASSLEGSGELFF
TRBV20-1	TRBJ2-3	CSAPPSGGRTQYF
TRBV11-1	TRBJ2-3	CASSDQRMRSTDTQYF
TRBV7-7	TRBJ2-1	CASSPTRHSSYNEQFF
TRBV5-1	TRBJ2-1	CASSLDRPDSYNEQFF
TRBV11-2	TRBJ2-2	CASSPIGLAGVRELFF
TRBV11-1	TRBJ2-2	CASSLGLAGALNTGELFF
TRBV5-1	TRBJ2-2	CASSFLEEAGELFF
TRBV18	TRBJ2-1	CASSPLSGDYNEQFF
TRBV5-1	TRBJ1-2	CASSFVYEMAGADGYTF
TRBV20-1	TRBJ2-7	CSARPFGRIVDEQYF
TRBV20-1	TRBJ1-5	CSAQRRADQPQHF
TRBV7-9	TRBJ2-1	CASSFSSGEGDEQFF
TRBV20-1	TRBJ2-3	CSAQLADSTDTQYF
TRBV24-1	TRBJ2-1	CATSDSRASGRSYNEQFF
TRBV11-2	TRBJ2-1	CASSLDRAIAGATNEQFF
TRBV20-1	TRBJ2-1	CSARDLMGEGYNEQFF
TRBV12-3/TRBV12-4	TRBJ1-1	CASSPTGEAEAFF
TRBV29-1	TRBJ2-1	CSVAGGNGNEQFF
TRBV29-1	TRBJ2-3	CSSTKLAGNTDTQYF
TRBV12-3/TRBV12-4	TRBJ2-1	CASSLKLAGDNEQFF
TRBV20-1	TRBJ1-1	CSARGGVDREYLVNTEAFF
TRBV20-1	TRBJ2-4	CSTPGQGYIQYF
TRBV20-1	TRBJ2-1	CSAHSAYNEQFF
TRBV12-3/TRBV12-4	TRBJ1-5	CASSFPGGLAQPQHF
TRBV27	TRBJ1-1	CASSFSGGTSGAFF
TRBV12-3/TRBV12-4	TRBJ2-5	CASSGASGTGAQYF
TRBV10-3	TRBJ2-5	CAIRTSGGDQETQYF
TRBV20-1	TRBJ1-4	CSAPDRGREKLFF
TRBV7-9	TRBJ2-1	CASSLIVVGNEQFF
TRBV7-9	TRBJ1-1	CASSLGFMNTEAFF
TRBV7-9	TRBJ1-1	CASSLASSDRNTEAFF
TRBV29-1	TRBJ1-1	CSVAPPGGNTEAFF
TRBV20-1	TRBJ2-3	CSSSRGLAETTDTQYF
TRBV29-1	TRBJ1-1	CSSEQGLGEAFF
TRBV5-1	TRBJ2-5	CASSLNQGAFETQYF
TRBV7-2	TRBJ2-5	CASRSGVGETQYF
TRBV7-2	TRBJ1-6	CASSLQGQGAPLHF
TRBV5-1	TRBJ1-2	CASSLAGDHGYTF
TRBV19	TRBJ2-1	CASSINRGYNEQFF
TRBV5-1	TRBJ2-1	CASSPRFERPINEQFF
TRBV29-1	TRBJ2-1	CSVEGTGVLWF
TRBV20-1	TRBJ2-3	CSAPRSSGSADTQYF
TRBV5-1	TRBJ1-2	CASSLSPAGRTVNYGYTF
TRBV9	TRBJ2-4	CASSVAFDRVDIQYF
TRBV19	TRBJ1-1	CASSIGWGSTEAFF
TRBV12-3/TRBV12-4	TRBJ2-3	CASYDPRFTDTQYF
TRBV20-1	TRBJ2-3	CSAGGLARTDTQYF
TRBV7-8	TRBJ2-1	CASIRRDDTSYNEQFF
TRBV9	TRBJ2-1	CASSPQGWDVQFF